One and the same sample provided the 17 T cell receptor beta chains below, sequenced in a study of regulatory T cells in long-lasting Graves disease. Researchers made TCR beta libraries by using iRepertoire HTBI primers and running Arm-PCR on CDR3 regions. MiXCR was run by TCRdb on the multiplex PCR reads, yielding one entry per CDR3 protein. The sample holds hundreds of thousands of distinct CDR3 sequences, around 15% seen once. Time point denoted: newly diagnosed GD, antithyroid drugs for less than 3 months. There was RNA extracted from PBMCs, and the TCR library was made from it. The sample also formed part of further work on T cells in Graves' hyperthyroidism and ophthalmopathy.

The sequencing here drew on peripheral blood mononuclear cells (PBMCs), taken at new diagnosis, from a patient treated with antithyroid drugs. The receptors come from a woman aged 25-40 years with Graves disease.

Here the CDR3 DNA reads TGCAGTGCCCAAGGACTAGCAGGGGCAGAGACCCAGTACTTC. Its translation is CSAQGLAGAETQYF. The chain employs TRBV20-1 and TRBJ2-5, with 8 positions matching TRBD2. Germline CDR1 reads DFQATT; CDR2 reads SNEGSKA (reference sequence). The J segment lost 4 bases and the V segment lost 6 bases, leaving 10 bases of the junction unmatched. The CDR3 is 14 amino acids.

The chain's CDR3 is CASSSYGGSSSYNEQFF. The CDR3 DNA reads as TGTGCCAGCAGCTCCTATGGGGGGAGTAGCTCCTACAATGAGCAGTTCTTC. V is TRBV7-6 and J is TRBJ2-1, with a tentative D call TRBD2 (6 bases). Per germline, CDR1 SGHVS and CDR2 FNYEAQ. The CDR3 extends over 17 amino acids. V was clipped by 4 bases and J by 0 bases, with 16 bases between them.

The sample holds many counts of this clonotype. This sequence joins TRBV30 and TRBJ1-2; 7 positions agree with TRBD1. Germline CDR1 is GTSNPN and CDR2 is SVGIG (reference sequence). Trimming removed 0 bases from V and 6 bases from J; junction bases left unmatched: 4. The CDR3 length is 13 residues. CDR3 residues: CAWSVGQNDGYTF. DNA for the CDR3: TGTGCCTGGAGTGTGGGACAGAACGATGGCTACACCTTC. Drawing the rest from reference TRBV30 and TRBJ1-2, the complete variable domain is SQTIHQWPATLVQPVGSPLSLECTVEGTSNPNLYWYRQAAGRGLQLLFYSVGIGQISSEVPQNLSASRPQDRQFILSSKKLLLSDSGFYLCAWSVGQNDGYTFGSGTRLTVV.

This clonotype was recorded at least ten times. The CDR3 coding sequence is TGTGCCAGCAGTGAATGGCGGGGCCTGAACACTGAAGCTTTCTTT. This encodes CASSEWRGLNTEAFF. This chain uses TRBV2 with TRBJ1-1, with a tentative D call TRBD1 (5 bases). This CDR3 contains 15 residues. The ends were cut back, 2 bases at V and 0 bases at J, with 10 bases in the middle. Germline lookup yields CDR1 SNHLY and CDR2 FYNNEI.

The rearrangement links TRBV3-1 to TRBJ2-7, with D perhaps TRBD2 (6 bases). Trimming pared 0 bases from V and 4 bases from J, leaving 19 bases between. The CDR3 is 17 residues long. Germline loops: CDR1 LGHDT, CDR2 YNNKEL (reference sequence). The CDR3 region has the DNA TGTGCCAGCAGCCAAGATAACGTTCTTCCAGGGAGGTACGAGCAGTACTTC. Its translation is CASSQDNVLPGRYEQYF.

There are a few counts of this clonotype. The V and J genes are TRBV24-1 and TRBJ2-3; a possible D gene is TRBD2 (6 bases). Germline values: CDR1 KGHDR, CDR2 SFDVKD. V was trimmed by 5 bases and J by 5 bases, leaving 16 bases between them. The CDR3 covers 15 residues. This CDR3 is CATSARGGPGDTQYF. For the CDR3, the DNA is TGTGCCACCAGTGCCCGAGGAGGGCCCGGAGATACGCAGTATTTT.

This chain uses TRBV30 with TRBJ2-2; D not certain. The CDR3 contains 13 residues. CDR1 and CDR2 (germline): GTSNPN, SVGIG (reference sequence). Trimming stripped 3 bases from V and 7 bases from J, with 12 bases between. CDR3 sequence (DNA): TGTGCCTGGAGCCACTTAGGTAGCGGGGAGCTGTTTTTT. Translating it yields CAWSHLGSGELFF.

This chain links TRBV10-1 with TRBJ2-1; D gene ambiguous. Trimming left V 10 bases short and J 3 bases short, with 16 bases between. The CDR3 is 14 amino acids. Germline V CDR1 and CDR2: WNHNN, SYGVQD (reference sequence). The CDR3 loop reads CATKQRAFYNEQFF. Here the CDR3 DNA reads TGCGCCACCAAACAGAGAGCATTCTACAATGAGCAGTTCTTC.

This clonotype was recorded at least ten times. The rearrangement links TRBV6-2 or TRBV6-3 to TRBJ1-5; the D gene is possibly TRBD1 (5 bases). The CDR3 extends over 18 amino acids. V dropped 6 bases and J dropped 2 bases, with 23 bases sitting between them. Germline loops: CDR1 MNHEY, CDR2 SVGEGT. The CDR3 reads CASSWGLRGSAGNQPQHF. The CDR3 DNA reads as TGTGCCAGCAGCTGGGGACTCAGAGGGTCTGCTGGCAATCAGCCCCAGCATTTT.

This clonotype was observed at least ten times. The rearrangement joins TRBV11-3 to TRBJ2-1, with 11 bases that match TRBD2. The germline V gene has CDR1 SGHNT and CDR2 YENEEA. V lost 6 bases to trimming and J lost 0 bases; unmatched junction nucleotides: 10. The CDR3 extends over 18 amino acids. CDR3 coding DNA: TGTGCCAGCAGGGGACTAGCGGACGCCCGTAGCTCCTACAATGAGCAGTTCTTC. Translation gives CASRGLADARSSYNEQFF.

This clonotype came up many times. In DNA form, the CDR3 reads TGTGCCAGCAGCGTACAGCCAGCTTCGCCCCAGCATTTT. Protein: CASSVQPASPQHF. The rearrangement joins TRBV9 to TRBJ1-5; D gene unclear. Germline-derived CDR1 and CDR2 are SGDLS and YYNGEE. The CDR3 contains 13 residues. V lost 1 base and J 9 bases, leaving 11 bases between the germline ends.

J is TRBJ1-1 and V is TRBV19; D is uncertain. V dropped 6 bases and J dropped 0 bases, with 11 bases sitting between them. Looked up from germline, CDR1 is LNHDA and CDR2 is SQIVND (reference sequence). The CDR3 spans 14 residues. CDR3 loop: CASRWAFMNTEAFF. CDR3 bases: TGTGCCAGTAGATGGGCATTCATGAACACTGAAGCTTTCTTT.

This clonotype appeared many times. The chain carries TRBV30 and TRBJ1-1, with TRBD1 matching 7 bases. The ends lost 3 bases at V and 2 bases at J; junction bases unmatched: 6. The CDR3 is made up of 14 amino acids. Germline V gene sequence: CDR1 GTSNPN, CDR2 SVGIG (reference sequence). The CDR3 DNA reads as TGTGCCTGGAGGATGAGGGGGCCCAACACTGAAGCTTTCTTT. Translated, it gives CAWRMRGPNTEAFF.

The chain combines TRBV18 with TRBJ2-7; D unclear. Trimming removed 6 bases at V and 6 bases at J, with 15 bases between. Germline V gene sequence: CDR1 KGHSH, CDR2 LQKENI. This CDR3 region has 13 residues. CDR3 region: CASSEYSGFEQYF. CDR3 coding DNA: TGTGCCAGCTCGGAGTACAGTGGGTTCGAGCAGTACTTC.

The J gene is TRBJ2-4, the V gene TRBV9, with D unresolved. CDR3 length: 15 residues. The germline V gene has CDR1 SGDLS and CDR2 YYNGEE. The V end was cut by 4 bases, the J end by 0 bases, with 11 bases between. This chain's CDR3 is CASSPRMLAKNIQYF. CDR3 bases: TGTGCCAGCAGCCCCCGAATGCTAGCCAAAAACATTCAGTACTTC.

In this sample, this clonotype turned up many times. This chain uses TRBV28 with TRBJ1-2; D not resolved. The germline gives CDR1 MDHEN, CDR2 SYDVKM. Trimming left V 8 bases short and J 6 bases short, with 13 bases between. The length of the CDR3 is 12 residues. The CDR3 bases are TGTGCCAGCGGATCAAGGTTTGATGGCTACACCTTC. It yields the protein CASGSRFDGYTF.

There are many counts of this clonotype. A read error may account for a junction end that differs from germline. This CDR3 reads CSAGDSGTGDELFF. CDR3 DNA sequence: TGCAGTGCTGGAGATTCCGGGACAGGGGATGAACTGTTTTTT. This chain links TRBV20-1 with TRBJ1-4; 10 bases match TRBD1. The CDR3 extends over 14 amino acids. CDR1 is DFQATT, CDR2 SNEGSKA, per germline (reference sequence).